This T cell receptor (beta chain) was documented in a study of T-cell reconstitution after alpha-beta-depleted transplantation in children. Study observations and caveats: Among T cells one year after transplant, newly produced cells accounted for most counts and diversity.

CDR3 length equals 16 residues. Trimming at V came to 1 base and at J to 2 bases, leaving 3 bases not matched to a gene. In germline, CDR1 is SGHRS, CDR2 YFSETQ. As it was prepared, the TCRbeta library received unique molecular identifiers. TCRdb analysed the PCR reads with MiXCR anew, one entry per CDR3 protein. Of hundreds of thousands of distinct CDR3 sequences listed, 15% to 20% are singletons. This clonotype was found a few times. The antigen remains undetermined. This TCR was sampled from a boy in the first two years of life who had a stem cell transplant for Wiskott-Aldrich syndrome, so the T cells may come from the graft donor. The chain employs TRBV5-1 and TRBJ2-2, with 9 bases fitting TRBD1. Specimen: PBMCs, mostly from graft donor cells, collected 360 days after TCRalphabeta/CD19-depleted stem cell transplant. The CDR3 DNA sequence: TGCGCCAGCAGCTTGTTGGACAGGGGTAACACCGGGGAGCTGTTTTTT. Amino acid sequence: CASSLLDRGNTGELFF.